These 2 T cell receptor beta chains came from one sample sequenced in a study of CD8+ T cells in alopecia areata. Extracted from the samples, RNA was reverse transcribed into cDNA to serve as the sequencing template. The data were produced by immunoSEQ multiplex PCR, yet TCRdb's version contains in-frame clones alone and is incomplete. The repertoire consists of 220,000 or so clones, with around 62% occurring once and the leading ten covering more than 0.4%. The specimen comprised CD4+ T cells sorted from blood, sampled at week 0. The receptor source for this set is a human donor with alopecia areata.

This sequence joins TRBV9 and TRBJ1-1; no clear D. Germline CDR1 and CDR2: SGDLS and YYNGEE. V lost 4 bases and J lost 4, with 14 bases in between. The CDR3 sequence is 14 residues long. The CDR3 DNA reads TGTGCCAGCAGCTCCCTTGTGGGCGGCACTGAAGCTTTCTTT. Translating it yields CASSSLVGGTEAFF.

V usage is TRBV9 and J usage is TRBJ2-7; a weak D match, TRBD1 (6 bases). V dropped 4 bases and J dropped 2 bases, with 19 bases sitting between them. Germline assignment: CDR1 SGDLS and CDR2 YYNGEE. CDR3 length equals 16 residues. The CDR3 loop is CASSPRSGHLTYEQYF. CDR3 DNA sequence: TGTGCCAGCAGCCCACGTTCGGGACACCTTACCTACGAGCAGTACTTC. Supplemented by reference TRBV9 and TRBJ2-7, the full variable domain reads DSGVTQTPKHLITATGQRVTLRCSPRSGDLSVYWYQQSLDQGLQFLIQYYNGEERAKGNILERFSAQQFPDLHSELNLSSLELGDSALYFCASSPRSGHLTYEQYFGPGTRLTVT.